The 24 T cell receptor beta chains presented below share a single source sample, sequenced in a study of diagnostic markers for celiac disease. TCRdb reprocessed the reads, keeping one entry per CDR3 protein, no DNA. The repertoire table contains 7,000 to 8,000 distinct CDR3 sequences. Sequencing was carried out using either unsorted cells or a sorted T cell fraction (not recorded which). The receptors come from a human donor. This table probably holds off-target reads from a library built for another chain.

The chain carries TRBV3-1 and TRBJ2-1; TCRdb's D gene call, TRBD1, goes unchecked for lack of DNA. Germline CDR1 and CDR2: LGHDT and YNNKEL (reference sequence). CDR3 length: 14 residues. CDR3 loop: CASSQMGGSGEQFF.

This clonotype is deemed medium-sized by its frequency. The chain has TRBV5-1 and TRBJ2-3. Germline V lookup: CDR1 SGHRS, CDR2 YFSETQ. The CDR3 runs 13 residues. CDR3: CASSLGQYDTQYF.

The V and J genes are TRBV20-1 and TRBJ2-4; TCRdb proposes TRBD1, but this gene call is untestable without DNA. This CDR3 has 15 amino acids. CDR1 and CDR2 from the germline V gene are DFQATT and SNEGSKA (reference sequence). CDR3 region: CSAKGASWSKNIQYF.

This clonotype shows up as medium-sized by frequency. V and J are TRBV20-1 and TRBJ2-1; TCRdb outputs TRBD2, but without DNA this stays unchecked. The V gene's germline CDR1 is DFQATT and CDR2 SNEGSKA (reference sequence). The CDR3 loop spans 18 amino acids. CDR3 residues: CSARDPSGAGGTYNEQFF.

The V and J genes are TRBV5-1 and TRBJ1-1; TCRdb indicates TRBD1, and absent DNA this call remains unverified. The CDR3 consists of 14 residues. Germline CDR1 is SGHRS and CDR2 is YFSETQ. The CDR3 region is CATYTPGLNTEAFF.

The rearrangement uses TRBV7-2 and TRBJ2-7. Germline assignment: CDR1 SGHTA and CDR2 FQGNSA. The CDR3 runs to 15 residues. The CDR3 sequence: CASSLAAYRGSEQYF.

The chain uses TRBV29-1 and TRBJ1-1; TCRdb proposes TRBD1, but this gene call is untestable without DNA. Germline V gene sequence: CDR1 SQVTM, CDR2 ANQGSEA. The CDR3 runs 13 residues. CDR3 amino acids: CSVRGDGYTEAFF. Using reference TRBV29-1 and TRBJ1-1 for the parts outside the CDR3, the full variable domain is SAVISQKPSRDICQRGTSLTIQCQVDSQVTMMFWYRQQPGQSLTLIATANQGSEATYESGFVIDKFPISRPNLTFSTLTVSNMSPEDSSIYLCSVRGDGYTEAFFGQGTRLTVV.

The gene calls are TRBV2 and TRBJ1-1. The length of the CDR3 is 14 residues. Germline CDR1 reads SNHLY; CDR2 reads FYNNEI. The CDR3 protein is CASSEGMAVTEAFF.

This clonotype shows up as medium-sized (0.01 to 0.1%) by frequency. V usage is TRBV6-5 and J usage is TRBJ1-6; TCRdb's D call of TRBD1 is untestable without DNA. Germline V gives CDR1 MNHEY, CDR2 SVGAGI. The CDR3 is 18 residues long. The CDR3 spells CASSYTPGGTGGASPLHF.

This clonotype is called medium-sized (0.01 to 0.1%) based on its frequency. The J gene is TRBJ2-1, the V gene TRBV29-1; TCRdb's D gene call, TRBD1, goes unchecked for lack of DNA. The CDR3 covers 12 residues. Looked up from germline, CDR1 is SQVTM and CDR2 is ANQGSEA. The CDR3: CSEQGSYNEQFF.

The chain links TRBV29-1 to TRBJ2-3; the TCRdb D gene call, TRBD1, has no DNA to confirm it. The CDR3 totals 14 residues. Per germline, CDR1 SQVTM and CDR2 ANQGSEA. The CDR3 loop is CSTLGATSTDTQYF.

This chain's CDR3 is CASSLSIGGGRGEKLFF. The chain carries TRBV27 and TRBJ1-4. This CDR3 has 17 amino acids. Germline assignment: CDR1 MNHEY and CDR2 SMNVEV (reference sequence).

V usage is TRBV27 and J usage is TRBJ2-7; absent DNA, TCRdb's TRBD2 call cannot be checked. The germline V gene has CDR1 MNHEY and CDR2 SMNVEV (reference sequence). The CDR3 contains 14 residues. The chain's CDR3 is CASTRLAGAYEQYF.

The CDR3 region is CASTPGLAGGPGELFF. V is TRBV12-3 or TRBV12-4 and J is TRBJ2-2; the D call of TRBD2 rests on TCRdb alone, since no DNA is present to check it. The CDR3 has 16 residues.

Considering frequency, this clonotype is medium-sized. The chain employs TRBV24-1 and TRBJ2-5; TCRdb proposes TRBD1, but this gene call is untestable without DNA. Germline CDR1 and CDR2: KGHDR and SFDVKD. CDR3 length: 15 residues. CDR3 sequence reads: CATSDPRTGPKTQYF.

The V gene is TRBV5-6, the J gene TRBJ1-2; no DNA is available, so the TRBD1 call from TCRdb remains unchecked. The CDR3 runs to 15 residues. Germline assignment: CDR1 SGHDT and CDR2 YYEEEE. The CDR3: CASSRPGGVWYGYTF.

The CDR3 sequence: CSARDITETQYF. This chain joins TRBV20-1 and TRBJ2-5. The V gene's germline CDR1 is DFQATT and CDR2 SNEGSKA (reference sequence). This CDR3 has 12 amino acids.

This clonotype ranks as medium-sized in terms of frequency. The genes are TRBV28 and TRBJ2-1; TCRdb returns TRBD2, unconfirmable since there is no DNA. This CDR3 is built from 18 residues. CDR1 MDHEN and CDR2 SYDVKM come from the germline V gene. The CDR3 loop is CASSPPGPAMSSYNEQFF.

CDR3 loop: CATVPRVNPGTDTQYF. This chain uses TRBV18 with TRBJ2-3. The CDR3 is 16 amino acids. CDR1 is KGHSH, CDR2 LQKENI, per germline.

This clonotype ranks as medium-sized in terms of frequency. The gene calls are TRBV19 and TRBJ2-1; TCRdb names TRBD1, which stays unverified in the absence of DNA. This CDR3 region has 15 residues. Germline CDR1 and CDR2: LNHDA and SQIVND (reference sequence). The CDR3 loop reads CATSVGGSIGNEQFF.

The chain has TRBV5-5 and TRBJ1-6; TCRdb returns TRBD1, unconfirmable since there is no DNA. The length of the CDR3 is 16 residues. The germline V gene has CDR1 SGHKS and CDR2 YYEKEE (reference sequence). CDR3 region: CASSLDGGSENSPLHF.

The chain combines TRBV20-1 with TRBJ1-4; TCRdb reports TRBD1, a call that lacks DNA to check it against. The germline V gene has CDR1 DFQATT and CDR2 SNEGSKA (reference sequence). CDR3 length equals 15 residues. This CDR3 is CSARFVTGEEEKLFF.

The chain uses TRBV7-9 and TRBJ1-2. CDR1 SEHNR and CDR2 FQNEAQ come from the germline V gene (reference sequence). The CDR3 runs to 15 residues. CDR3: CASSLGSRPYYGYTF.

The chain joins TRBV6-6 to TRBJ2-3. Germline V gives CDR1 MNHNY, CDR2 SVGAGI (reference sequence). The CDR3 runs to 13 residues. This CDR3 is CASSYSLSDTQYF.